The 27 T cell receptor beta chains listed next were all sequenced from one sample in a study of blood T cell repertoires in COVID-19. Profiling relied on immunoSEQ multiplex PCR, and the TCRdb table lists in-frame clones only, not all of them. The table lists under 200,000 clones, roughly 77% of them singletons. Sequencing input: peripheral blood. Receptors originate from a man between 70 and 80 years old with active or convalescent COVID-19.

V and J are TRBV5-1 and TRBJ1-6; 10 nucleotides line up with TRBD1. V lost 4 bases and J lost 0; bases outside the gene matches: 4. This CDR3 is built from 17 residues. CDR1 SGHRS and CDR2 YFSETQ come from the germline V gene. DNA of the CDR3: TGCGCCAGCAGCCCGGACAGGGGGAGCTCCTATAATTCACCCCTCCACTTT. Its protein product is CASSPDRGSSYNSPLHF.

The chain has TRBV19 and TRBJ1-1; TRBD1 agrees at 11 bases. J gave up 9 bases and V 3 bases, and 6 bases lay outside the gene matches. This CDR3 is 14 amino acids long. CDR1 is LNHDA, CDR2 SQIVND, per germline (reference sequence). The CDR3 region has the DNA TGTGCCAGTAGTATGGGGACAGGGGGTGTTCAAGCTTTCTTT. Translated, it gives CASSMGTGGVQAFF.

The rearrangement links TRBV6-5 to TRBJ2-2; D is perhaps TRBD1 (6 bases). The CDR3 extends over 14 amino acids. Germline CDR1 and CDR2: MNHEY and SVGAGI. Trimming cost V 8 bases and J 2 bases, with 12 bases left between them. DNA of the CDR3: TGTGCCAGCGCCCCGGACAGCAACACCGGGGAGCTGTTTTTT. Translated: CASAPDSNTGELFF.

The chain couples TRBV7-2 to TRBJ2-3, with 9 bases aligning to TRBD1. CDR1 is SGHTA and CDR2 is FQGNSA in the germline V gene. The length of the CDR3 is 14 residues. V lost 8 bases to trimming and J lost 3 bases; unmatched junction nucleotides: 6. CDR3 residues: CASRVGTGTDTQYF. CDR3 nucleotide sequence: TGTGCCAGCCGGGTGGGGACAGGGACAGATACGCAGTATTTT.

This clone was seen a single time. The chain couples TRBV18 to TRBJ1-1, with D tentatively TRBD1 (6 bases). The germline V gene has CDR1 KGHSH and CDR2 LQKENI. The germline V and J ends were trimmed by 2 bases and 4 bases, with 11 bases remaining between them. The CDR3 runs to 14 residues. Here the CDR3 DNA reads TGTGCCAGCTCACCAGGGGGCGCCGGCACTGAAGCTTTCTTT. Translating gives CASSPGGAGTEAFF.

This sequence joins TRBV15 and TRBJ2-5, with 7 bases fitting TRBD2. The germline V gene has CDR1 LNHNV and CDR2 YYDKDF (reference sequence). The J segment lost 6 bases and the V segment lost 5 bases, leaving 9 bases of the junction unmatched. The CDR3 totals 14 residues. This chain's CDR3 is CATSRGGRLQTQYF. DNA of the CDR3: TGTGCCACCAGCCGGGGAGGGAGGCTACAGACCCAGTACTTC.

This clone showed up just once. V is TRBV5-4 and J is TRBJ2-7; D is perhaps TRBD1 (6 bases). CDR1 and CDR2 from the germline V gene are SGHNT and YYREEE (reference sequence). The CDR3 contains 13 residues. The V gene lost 5 bases and the J gene lost 1 base, with 10 bases spanning the gap. The CDR3 here is CASRSGDSYEQYF. CDR3 coding DNA: TGTGCCAGCAGGTCAGGGGATTCCTACGAGCAGTACTTC.

This chain links TRBV25-1 with TRBJ1-1, with 9 nucleotides matching TRBD1. Trimming at V came to 7 bases and at J to 3 bases, leaving 9 bases not matched to a gene. Germline V gene sequence: CDR1 MGHDK, CDR2 SYGVNS. The CDR3 totals 15 residues. This chain's CDR3 is CASTSTGQGDTEAFF. CDR3 coding DNA: TGTGCCAGCACTAGTACGGGACAGGGTGACACTGAAGCTTTCTTT.

The chain employs TRBV19 and TRBJ2-2; TRBD1 matches 10 bases. This CDR3 has 15 amino acids. V lost 4 bases to trimming and J lost 6 bases; unmatched junction nucleotides: 5. CDR1 is LNHDA, CDR2 SQIVND, per germline (reference sequence). DNA for the CDR3: TGTGCCAGTAGTAGGGACAGGGGAAACGCCGGGGAGCTGTTTTTT. This encodes CASSRDRGNAGELFF.

The CDR3, as DNA: TGTGCCAGCAGCCACCTGAGATCTACCGGGGAGCTGTTTTTT. Protein: CASSHLRSTGELFF. This sequence joins TRBV14 and TRBJ2-2; D remains ambiguous. Germline CDR1 is SGHDN and CDR2 is FVKESK. V was cut by 3 bases and J by 5 bases, with 10 bases left in between. This CDR3 region has 14 residues.

This clone was detected a few times. This chain links TRBV28 with TRBJ1-5; D gene unclear. CDR1 is MDHEN and CDR2 is SYDVKM in the germline V gene. The germline V and J ends were trimmed by 6 bases and 7 bases, with 13 bases remaining between them. CDR3 length equals 13 residues. The CDR3 DNA is TGTGCCAGCAGGATGGTAGCGGAACAGCCCCAGCATTTT. Translation: CASRMVAEQPQHF.

The chain is built from TRBV2 and TRBJ1-6; 7 bases are a match to TRBD1. This CDR3 comprises 14 residues. Germline CDR1 SNHLY, CDR2 FYNNEI. V was pared by 6 bases and J by 10 bases, with 9 bases of the junction left unmatched. CDR3 nucleotides: TGTGCCAGCAGCGCCCAGGGGGGAGAATCACCCCTCCACTTT. Its protein is CASSAQGGESPLHF.

V gene TRBV27 combines with J gene TRBJ2-2; the D gene is possibly TRBD1 (5 bases). Germline V CDR1 and CDR2: MNHEY, SMNVEV (reference sequence). The CDR3 totals 14 residues. Deletions cut 2 bases from V and 3 bases from J, with 7 bases between. CDR3 coding DNA: TGTGCCAGCAGTTTAAACAGGCACACCGGGGAGCTGTTTTTT. Amino acid sequence: CASSLNRHTGELFF.

This clone was picked up one time. The chain carries TRBV24-1 and TRBJ2-3; 10 bases line up with TRBD1. Per the germline V gene, CDR1 is KGHDR and CDR2 is SFDVKD. The CDR3 runs to 16 residues. J lost 1 base, V lost 3 bases, and 3 bases had no gene match. The CDR3 region is CATSDAGTGGTDTQYF. The CDR3 DNA reads as TGTGCCACCAGTGATGCGGGGACAGGGGGCACAGATACGCAGTATTTT.

The chain is built from TRBV18 and TRBJ2-7, with TRBD2 matching 13 bases. The CDR3 runs to 16 residues. Germline CDR1 KGHSH, CDR2 LQKENI. J lost 2 bases, V lost 5 bases, and 6 bases had no gene match. This chain's CDR3 is CASSGGLAGATYEQYF. The CDR3 nucleotides read TGTGCCAGCTCAGGAGGACTAGCGGGAGCGACCTACGAGCAGTACTTC. Full variable domain (missing parts from reference TRBV18 and TRBJ2-7): NAGVMQNPRHLVRRRGQEARLRCSPMKGHSHVYWYRQLPEEGLKFMVYLQKENIIDESGMPKERFSAEFPKEGPSILRIQQVVRGDSAAYFCASSGGLAGATYEQYFGPGTRLTVT.

The chain links TRBV30 to TRBJ2-2; tentative D call: TRBD2 (5 bases). The germline V and J ends were trimmed by 0 bases and 1 base, with 18 bases remaining between them. Germline values: CDR1 GTSNPN, CDR2 SVGIG (reference sequence). This CDR3 is 18 amino acids long. The CDR3: CAWSVQYGEPLNTGELFF. Written as DNA, the CDR3 is TGTGCCTGGAGTGTACAGTACGGGGAGCCATTGAACACCGGGGAGCTGTTTTTT.

The rearrangement joins TRBV4-1 to TRBJ1-5; perhaps TRBD1 as D (5 bases). The CDR3 is 14 residues long. Germline V gene sequence: CDR1 MGHRA, CDR2 YSYEKL. V lost 4 bases to trimming and J lost 2 bases, with 9 bases between them. The CDR3 sequence: CASSPGHGNQPQHF. The CDR3 DNA reads as TGCGCCAGCAGCCCCGGACACGGCAATCAGCCCCAGCATTTT.

This clone was counted a single time. The V gene is TRBV7-3, the J gene TRBJ2-2; 11 bases are shared with TRBD2. CDR1 is SGHTA and CDR2 is FQGTGA in the germline V gene. CDR3 length: 15 amino acids. V lost 4 bases to trimming and J lost 3 bases; unmatched junction nucleotides: 1. CDR3 nucleotides: TGTGCCAGCAGCTCACTAGCGGGAGACACCGGGGAGCTGTTTTTT. Its translation: CASSSLAGDTGELFF.

The V call is TRBV19, the J call TRBJ1-1; a possible D gene is TRBD1 (5 bases). The CDR3 is 15 residues long. V dropped 5 bases and J dropped 0 bases, with 13 bases sitting between them. The V gene's germline CDR1 is LNHDA and CDR2 SQIVND (reference sequence). In nucleotides, the CDR3 is TGTGCCAGTAGTCCCAGGGCCCCTTTGAACACTGAAGCTTTCTTT. Encoded protein: CASSPRAPLNTEAFF.

CDR3 sequence: CASSPPGLSADTQYF. CDR3 sequence (DNA): TGTGCCAGCTCACCACCGGGACTATCGGCAGATACGCAGTATTTT. The chain employs TRBV18 and TRBJ2-3; 7 bases are shared with TRBD2. Germline V CDR1 and CDR2: KGHSH, LQKENI. V gave up 0 bases and J gave up 4 bases; unmatched junction bases: 4. The CDR3 has 15 amino acids.

This rearrangement joins TRBV2 to TRBJ1-1, with D possibly being TRBD1 (6 bases). The CDR3 sequence is 13 residues long. Germline CDR1 SNHLY, CDR2 FYNNEI. The germline V and J ends were trimmed by 5 bases and 4 bases, with 11 bases remaining between them. DNA for the CDR3: TGTGCCAGCAGTTGGACAGCCGTCACTGAAGCTTTCTTT. Translated: CASSWTAVTEAFF. Variable domain in full (rest from reference TRBV2 and TRBJ1-1): EPEVTQTPSHQVTQMGQEVILRCVPISNHLYFYWYRQILGQKVEFLVSFYNNEISEKSEIFDDQFSVERPDGSNFTLKIRSTKLEDSAMYFCASSWTAVTEAFFGQGTRLTVV.

This chain uses TRBV4-3 with TRBJ1-2; 9 nucleotides align to TRBD1. The CDR3 spans 16 residues. Germline V gene sequence: CDR1 LGHNA, CDR2 YSLEER. Germline trimming cut 4 bases from V and 4 bases from J; bases unmatched to any gene: 10. The CDR3 coding sequence is TGCGCCAGCAGCCTAACCGGGACAGGGTTAATCTATGGCTACACCTTC. Translated: CASSLTGTGLIYGYTF.

V and J are TRBV29-1 and TRBJ1-1, with D possibly TRBD1 on 6 matching bases. Germline assignment: CDR1 SQVTM and CDR2 ANQGSEA. Trimming took 6 bases from V and 4 from J, leaving 18 bases between them. This CDR3 comprises 14 residues. The CDR3 is CSVGEGEWSTEAFF. CDR3 DNA sequence: TGCAGCGTCGGGGAGGGGGAGTGGAGCACTGAAGCTTTCTTT.

This clone was counted only a few times. The rearrangement joins TRBV5-1 to TRBJ2-2; the match to TRBD1 covers 8 bases. The CDR3 runs to 15 residues. Germline loops: CDR1 SGHRS, CDR2 YFSETQ. V dropped 2 bases and J dropped 4; count of bases not matched to a gene: 4. As DNA, the CDR3 is TGCGCCAGCAGCTTAGCAGGGGGCAGCACCGGGGAGCTGTTTTTT. Translation gives CASSLAGGSTGELFF. The complete variable domain, with remaining parts taken from reference TRBV5-1 and TRBJ2-2, reads KAGVTQTPRYLIKTRGQQVTLSCSPISGHRSVSWYQQTPGQGLQFLFEYFSETQRNKGNFPGRFSGRQFSNSRSEMNVSTLELGDSALYLCASSLAGGSTGELFFGEGSRLTVL.

This clone was seen a single time. The chain joins TRBV27 to TRBJ2-2, with D maybe TRBD2 (5 bases). CDR3 length: 17 amino acids. CDR1 is MNHEY, CDR2 SMNVEV, per germline (reference sequence). Trimming left V 2 bases short and J 0 bases short, with 13 bases between. The CDR3 is CASSLRYSASNTGELFF. CDR3 bases: TGTGCCAGCAGTTTACGTTATAGCGCCTCGAACACCGGGGAGCTGTTTTTT.

This clone was observed once. The chain uses TRBV4-3 and TRBJ1-1; 11 bases map to TRBD1. The CDR3 extends over 17 amino acids. The V gene's germline CDR1 is LGHNA and CDR2 YSLEER. With 3 bases clipped from V and 2 bases from J, the junction kept 8 bases outside the gene matches. CDR3 bases: TGCGCCAGCAGCCACGGACAGGGGGCGGGAATCAACACTGAAGCTTTCTTT. It specifies CASSHGQGAGINTEAFF.

This rearrangement joins TRBV4-1 to TRBJ1-6; 8 nucleotides align to TRBD1. The germline gives CDR1 MGHRA, CDR2 YSYEKL. V gave up 3 bases and J gave up 7 bases; unmatched junction bases: 8. CDR3 length: 16 amino acids. The CDR3 coding sequence is TGCGCCAGCAGCCAGACCGGACAGGGAGCCAATTCACCCCTCCACTTT. Protein sequence: CASSQTGQGANSPLHF.